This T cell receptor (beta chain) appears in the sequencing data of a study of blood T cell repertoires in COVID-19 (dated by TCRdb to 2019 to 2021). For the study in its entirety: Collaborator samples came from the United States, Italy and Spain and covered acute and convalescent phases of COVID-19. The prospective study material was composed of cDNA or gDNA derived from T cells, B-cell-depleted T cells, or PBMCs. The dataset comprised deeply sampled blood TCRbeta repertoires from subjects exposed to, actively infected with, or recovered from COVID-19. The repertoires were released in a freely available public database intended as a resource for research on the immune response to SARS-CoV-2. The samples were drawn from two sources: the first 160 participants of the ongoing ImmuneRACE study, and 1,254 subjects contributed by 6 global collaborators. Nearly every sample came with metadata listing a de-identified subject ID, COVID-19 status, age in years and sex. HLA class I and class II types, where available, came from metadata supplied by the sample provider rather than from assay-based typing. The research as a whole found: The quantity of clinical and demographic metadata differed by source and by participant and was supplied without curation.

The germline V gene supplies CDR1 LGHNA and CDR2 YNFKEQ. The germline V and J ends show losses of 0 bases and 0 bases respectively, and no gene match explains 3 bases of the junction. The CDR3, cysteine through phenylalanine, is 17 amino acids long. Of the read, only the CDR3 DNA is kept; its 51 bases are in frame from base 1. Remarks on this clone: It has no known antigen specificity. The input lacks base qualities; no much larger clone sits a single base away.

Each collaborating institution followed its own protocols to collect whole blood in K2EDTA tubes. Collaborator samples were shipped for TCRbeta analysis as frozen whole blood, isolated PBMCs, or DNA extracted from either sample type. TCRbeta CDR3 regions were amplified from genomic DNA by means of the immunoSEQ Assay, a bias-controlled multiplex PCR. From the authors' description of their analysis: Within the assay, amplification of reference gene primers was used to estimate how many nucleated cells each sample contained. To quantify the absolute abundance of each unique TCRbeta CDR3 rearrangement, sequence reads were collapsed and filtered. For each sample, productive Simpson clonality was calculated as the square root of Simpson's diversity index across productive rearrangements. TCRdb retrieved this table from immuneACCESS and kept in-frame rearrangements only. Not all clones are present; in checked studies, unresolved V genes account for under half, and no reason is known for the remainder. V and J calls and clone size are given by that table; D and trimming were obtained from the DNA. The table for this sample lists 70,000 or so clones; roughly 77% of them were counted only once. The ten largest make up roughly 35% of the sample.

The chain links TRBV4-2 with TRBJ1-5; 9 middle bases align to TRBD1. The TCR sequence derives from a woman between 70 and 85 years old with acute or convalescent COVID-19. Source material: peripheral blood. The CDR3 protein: CASSQDTGGNSNQPQHF. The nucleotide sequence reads TGTGCCAGCAGCCAAGATACAGGGGGCAATAGCAATCAGCCCCAGCATTTT.